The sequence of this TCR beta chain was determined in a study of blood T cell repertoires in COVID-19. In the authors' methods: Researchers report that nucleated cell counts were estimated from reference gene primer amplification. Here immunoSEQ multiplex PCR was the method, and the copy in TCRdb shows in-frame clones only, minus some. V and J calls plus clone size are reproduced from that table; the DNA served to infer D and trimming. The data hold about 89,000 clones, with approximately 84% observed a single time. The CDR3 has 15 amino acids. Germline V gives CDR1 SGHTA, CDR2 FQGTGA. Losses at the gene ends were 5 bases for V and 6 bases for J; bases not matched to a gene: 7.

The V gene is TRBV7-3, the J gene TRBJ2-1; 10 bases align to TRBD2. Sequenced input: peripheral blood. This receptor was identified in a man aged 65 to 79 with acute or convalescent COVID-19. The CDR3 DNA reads TGTGCCAGCAGCCTCCTAGCGGGAGTGTCCAATGAGCAGTTCTTC. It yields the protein CASSLLAGVSNEQFF.